In this sample, the clone carrying this T cell receptor beta chain turned up a few times. Its matching antigen is unknown. CD45RO/CCR7/CD25/CD127/CD95/CD27 separated CD4+ naive, central memory, regulatory and stem cell-like memory cells by sorting. Sorting produced populations that all topped 95% purity. The isolated RNA, all of it, was reverse transcribed, so expressed TCRB transcripts were what got sequenced. Mean read depth for naive, central memory and regulatory T cell samples was about 3.4 million reads. Assay: immunoSEQ multiplex PCR; the TCRdb copy retains only in-frame clones and omits some. Among some 290,000 clones listed, about 13% were seen once. This sample stems from a study of beta chain features in type 1 diabetes. Notes on the study in general: Shortening of TCRB CDR3s, moderate but significant, appeared in all four CD4+ subsets of Type 1 diabetes patients.

J was trimmed by 1 base and V by 4 bases; bases with no gene match: 5. Germline assignment: CDR1 SGDLS and CDR2 YYNGEE. CDR3 length: 14 amino acids. The material sequenced was naive CD4+ T cells from blood. The source of this sequence is a man aged 25-45 years with type 1 diabetes. The chain carries TRBV9 and TRBJ2-7; TRBD1 agrees at 7 bases. CDR3 sequence (DNA): TGTGCCAGCAGCCCTCGGGACAGATCCTACGAGCAGTACTTC. Amino acids: CASSPRDRSYEQYF.